This TCR beta chain was sequenced in a study of shared T cell receptors in the human thymus. Sequencing used immunoSEQ multiplex PCR; TCRdb keeps in-frame clones, though not all of them. Here the sample spans 650,000 to 950,000 clones, 75% to 90% being singletons. The sample was also reused in another study, on human thymus T cells. Per that paper: Surgeons resected thymus tissue during corrective heart surgery. Related studies found that unrelated individuals share highly overlapping thymic repertoires.

The sequence was collected from a girl less than two years old with a congenital heart defect. Sample: thymocytes.

CDR3 loop: CASSLVGTGLLYEQYF. The CDR3 DNA reads TGTGCCAGCAGTTTGGTTGGGACAGGACTGTTGTACGAGCAGTACTTC. This sequence joins TRBV6-5 and TRBJ2-7; 8 bases map to TRBD1. Germline values: CDR1 MNHEY, CDR2 SVGAGI. V lost 4 bases to trimming and J lost 4 bases; unmatched junction nucleotides: 12. CDR3 length: 16 amino acids.